A single sample is the source of the 16 T cell receptor beta chains below, sequenced in a study of blood T cell repertoires in COVID-19. Clones were sequenced by immunoSEQ multiplex PCR, and TCRdb holds only the in-frame ones, with some missing. The data show around 190,000 clones, 75% to 90% seen once. The sequencing input was peripheral blood. The source is a woman aged 55 to 70 with acute or convalescent COVID-19.

The chain combines TRBV5-1 with TRBJ2-2, with TRBD2 matching over 7 bases. The CDR3 runs 12 residues. The V gene's germline CDR1 is SGHRS and CDR2 YFSETQ. V lost 4 bases to trimming and J lost 6 bases; unmatched junction nucleotides: 0. CDR3 in amino acids: CASSREAGELFF. The CDR3, as DNA: TGCGCCAGCAGCCGGGAGGCCGGGGAGCTGTTTTTT.

The chain recombines TRBV12-3 or TRBV12-4 with TRBJ1-1; a possible D gene is TRBD1 (5 bases). The CDR3 covers 12 residues. The germline V and J ends were trimmed by 3 bases and 3 bases, with 5 bases remaining between them. The CDR3 region is CASSLGHTEAFF. The DNA for the CDR3 is TGTGCCAGCAGTTTGGGGCACACTGAAGCTTTCTTT.

The rearrangement uses TRBV9 and TRBJ2-2, with 7 bases identical to TRBD2. V was clipped by 0 bases and J by 5 bases; unmatched bases: 10. Germline V gene lookup returns CDR1 SGDLS and CDR2 YYNGEE. There are 17 residues in the CDR3. The CDR3 protein is CASSVGLAEMGTGELFF. CDR3 DNA: TGTGCCAGCAGCGTAGGCCTAGCGGAAATGGGGACCGGGGAGCTGTTTTTT. Combining the CDR3 with reference TRBV9 and TRBJ2-2 gives the whole variable domain DSGVTQTPKHLITATGQRVTLRCSPRSGDLSVYWYQQSLDQGLQFLIQYYNGEERAKGNILERFSAQQFPDLHSELNLSSLELGDSALYFCASSVGLAEMGTGELFFGEGSRLTVL.

This clone was detected once. The V and J genes are TRBV25-1 and TRBJ2-1, with 9 bases identical to TRBD2. J was trimmed by 4 bases and V by 4 bases; bases with no gene match: 8. The CDR3 extends over 16 amino acids. Germline values: CDR1 MGHDK, CDR2 SYGVNS. CDR3 nucleotides: TGTGCCAGCAGTGGACAGACTAGCGGTGCGTACAATGAGCAGTTCTTC. Its translation: CASSGQTSGAYNEQFF.

The rearrangement links TRBV6-5 to TRBJ1-2; no firm D call. The germline CDR1 and CDR2 sequences are MNHEY and SVGAGI. Deletions cut 2 bases from V and 4 bases from J, with 8 bases between. CDR3 size: 13 residues. CDR3 sequence (DNA): TGTGCCAGCAGTTACGGTGGCAGCTATGGCTACACCTTC. As protein: CASSYGGSYGYTF.

The gene calls are TRBV7-8 and TRBJ1-1; D is ambiguous. V lost 3 bases, J lost 3 bases, and 11 bases lay in between. This CDR3 is 14 amino acids long. Germline V gene sequence: CDR1 SGHVS, CDR2 FQNEAQ. The CDR3 protein is CASSFGVGDTEAFF. CDR3 sequence (DNA): TGTGCCAGCAGCTTTGGGGTCGGGGACACTGAAGCTTTCTTT. The full variable domain, completed using reference TRBV7-8 and TRBJ1-1, is GAGVSQSPRYKVAKRGQDVALRCDPISGHVSLFWYQQALGQGPEFLTYFQNEAQLDKSGLPSDRFFAERPEGSVSTLKIQRTQQEDSAVYLCASSFGVGDTEAFFGQGTRLTVV.

This chain's CDR3 is CAISEKPGADHEKLFF. CDR3 nucleotide sequence: TGTGCCATCAGTGAGAAGCCAGGGGCGGATCATGAAAAACTGTTTTTT. V is TRBV10-3 and J is TRBJ1-4, with D tentatively TRBD1 (6 bases). Trimming left V 2 bases short and J 6 bases short, with 16 bases between. Per germline, CDR1 ENHRY and CDR2 SYGVKD. The CDR3 runs to 16 residues.

The chain recombines TRBV28 with TRBJ1-1; D ambiguous. The CDR3 contains 14 residues. Germline CDR1 MDHEN, CDR2 SYDVKM. Trimming cost V 4 bases and J 2 bases, with 11 bases left between them. DNA of the CDR3: TGTGCCAGCAGTTCCCACCACTTAAACACTGAAGCTTTCTTT. Translated, it gives CASSSHHLNTEAFF. Filled out from reference TRBV28 and TRBJ1-1, the complete variable domain reads DVKVTQSSRYLVKRTGEKVFLECVQDMDHENMFWYRQDPGLGLRLIYFSYDVKMKEKGDIPEGYSVSREKKERFSLILESASTNQTSMYLCASSSHHLNTEAFFGQGTRLTVV.

V gene TRBV9 combines with J gene TRBJ2-2; TRBD1 is a possible D gene (5 bases). Deletions cut 0 bases from V and 4 bases from J, with 10 bases between. This CDR3 region has 15 residues. Germline-derived CDR1 and CDR2 are SGDLS and YYNGEE. In DNA, the CDR3 is TGTGCCAGCAGCGTAGGGCAGGGAAGCACCGGGGAGCTGTTTTTT. Its translation: CASSVGQGSTGELFF.

This clone was counted once. An end of the junction does not agree with germline; a read error may underlie this. The rearrangement uses TRBV7-7 and TRBJ1-1, with TRBD1 matching over 9 bases. The CDR3 contains 13 residues. Per germline, CDR1 SSHAT and CDR2 FNYEAQ (reference sequence). The DNA for the CDR3 is TGTGCTAGCAGCTTAGGACAGGGGACTGAAGCTTTCTTT. This sequence encodes CASSLGQGTEAFF.

The chain employs TRBV19 and TRBJ2-7; D is possibly TRBD1 (6 bases). V dropped 3 bases and J dropped 7 bases, with 10 bases sitting between them. The CDR3 has 12 amino acids. Germline CDR1 LNHDA, CDR2 SQIVND (reference sequence). CDR3 sequence (DNA): TGTGCCAGTAGTATTCGGACAGAAGAGCAGTACTTC. It encodes CASSIRTEEQYF.

The chain combines TRBV9 with TRBJ1-1, with D tentatively TRBD1 (6 bases). Germline CDR1 SGDLS, CDR2 YYNGEE. The CDR3 sequence is 16 residues long. The ends were cut back, 0 bases at V and 0 bases at J, with 12 bases in the middle. The CDR3 spells CASSVDSGQLNTEAFF. DNA of the CDR3: TGTGCCAGCAGCGTAGACAGCGGACAGCTGAACACTGAAGCTTTCTTT.

The V gene is TRBV5-8, the J gene TRBJ2-1; TRBD2 matches 11 bases. Germline assignment: CDR1 SGHTS and CDR2 YDEGEE. The J segment lost 6 bases and the V segment lost 5 bases, leaving 1 base of the junction unmatched. This CDR3 has 13 amino acids. CDR3 coding DNA: TGTGCCAGCAGACTAGCGGGAGCCAATGAGCAGTTCTTC. Translation: CASRLAGANEQFF.

V and J are TRBV3-1 (or the pseudogene TRBV3-2) and TRBJ1-3; TRBD1 might be the D (6 bases). V was pared by 1 base and J by 5 bases, with 9 bases between. The CDR3 runs 14 residues. Germline CDR1 LGHDT, CDR2 YNNKEL (reference sequence). The CDR3 DNA follows: TGTGCCAGCAGCCAAGTAACAGGGAGAAACACCATATATTTT. Protein product: CASSQVTGRNTIYF.

V gene TRBV19 combines with J gene TRBJ1-2; the D is unclear. This CDR3 is built from 15 residues. Germline lookup yields CDR1 LNHDA and CDR2 SQIVND (reference sequence). Trimming left V 3 bases short and J 2 bases short, with 13 bases between. In DNA form, the CDR3 reads TGTGCCAGTAGTATCTCGACTCTGGCCAACTATGGCTACACCTTC. Amino acid sequence: CASSISTLANYGYTF.

The gene calls are TRBV13 and TRBJ2-7, with a possible D match to TRBD2 (5 bases). Germline V gene lookup returns CDR1 PRHDT and CDR2 FYEKMQ (reference sequence). This CDR3 comprises 13 residues. Trimming pared 0 bases from V and 6 bases from J, leaving 9 bases between. The DNA of the CDR3 is TGTGCCAGCAGCTTAGGCGGGGTGGGCGAGCAGTACTTC. As protein: CASSLGGVGEQYF.